This T cell receptor (beta chain) was captured by sequencing in a study of T cell repertoires in cytomegalovirus infection. One entry per CDR3 protein results from TCRdb running MiXCR on the reads. This table holds roughly 100,000 distinct CDR3 sequences, 16% found once. Looked up from germline, CDR1 is SGHDT and CDR2 is YYEEEE. V was clipped by 6 bases and J by 4 bases, with 16 bases between them. The CDR3 length is 15 residues. The sequence was collected from a human donor in good health (CMV status not recorded). Some clones in this sample may be carry-over from other donors' samples. The source material was PBMCs. The V and J genes are TRBV5-6 and TRBJ2-2; D is possibly TRBD1 (6 bases). This chain's CDR3 is CASTSPDRRTGELFF. Here the CDR3 DNA reads TGTGCCAGCACCTCTCCTGACAGGCGCACCGGGGAGCTGTTTTTT.